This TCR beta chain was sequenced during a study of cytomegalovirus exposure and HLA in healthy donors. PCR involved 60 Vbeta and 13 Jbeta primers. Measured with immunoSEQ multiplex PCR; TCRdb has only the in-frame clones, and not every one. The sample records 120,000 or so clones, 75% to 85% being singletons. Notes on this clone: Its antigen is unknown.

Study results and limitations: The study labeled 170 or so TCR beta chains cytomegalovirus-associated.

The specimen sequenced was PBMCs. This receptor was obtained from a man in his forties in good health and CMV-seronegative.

The CDR3 reads CASSSQDISYEQYF. CDR3 in DNA: TGTGCCAGCAGTTCACAGGACATCTCCTACGAGCAGTACTTC. This chain connects TRBV27 to TRBJ2-7; D is possibly TRBD1 (5 bases). V was cut by 4 bases and J by 0 bases, with 10 bases left in between. CDR3 length equals 14 residues. The V gene's germline CDR1 is MNHEY and CDR2 SMNVEV (reference sequence).